The T cell receptor (beta chain) described here comes from a study of blood T cell repertoires in COVID-19. TCRdb keeps only in-frame clones here, not all; method: immunoSEQ multiplex PCR. The top ten hold 2.5% to 3.5% of the sample, which has hundreds of thousands of clones, over 85% seen once. The V and J ends lost 6 bases and 5 bases, in that order; junction bases with no gene match: 5. Germline loops: CDR1 MNHEY, CDR2 SMNVEV (reference sequence). The CDR3 extends over 13 amino acids. This clonotype was sampled from a woman aged 45-65 years who had been exposed to COVID-19. The chain has TRBV27 and TRBJ2-3; 7 bases agree with TRBD2. The sample consisted of PBMCs or T cells enriched from blood (not recorded which). CDR3: CASRGGGIDTQYF. The CDR3 region has the DNA TGTGCCAGCAGAGGCGGGGGAATAGATACGCAGTATTTT.